These 21 T cell receptor beta chains were sequenced from one sample in a study of metastatic and nonmetastatic thyroid tumors. TCRdb reanalyzed the PCR reads with MiXCR. The sample has some 25,000 clones; approximately 20% are singletons. Before thyroid surgery, none of the patients had received any treatment. The sequencing input was blood. These receptors all come from a male donor with papillary thyroid cancer or a benign thyroid nodule (not recorded which). Some clones in this sample may be carry-over from other donors' samples.

This clone was recorded at least ten times. This sequence joins TRBV9 and TRBJ1-2; D is undetermined. This CDR3 spans 12 amino acids. The V gene lost 3 bases and the J gene lost 4 bases, with 7 bases spanning the gap. The V gene's germline CDR1 is SGDLS and CDR2 YYNGEE. CDR3 in DNA: TGTGCCAGCAGCGCTCCTAGCTATGGCTACACCTTC. Protein sequence: CASSAPSYGYTF.

This clone was picked up many times. V and J are TRBV2 and TRBJ1-5; 7 bases match TRBD1. The CDR3 runs 15 residues. Looked up from germline, CDR1 is SNHLY and CDR2 is FYNNEI. Trimming cost V 7 bases and J 0 bases; bases outside gene matches: 6. The chain's CDR3 is CASKLTGNSNQPQHF. The CDR3 DNA is TGTGCCAGCAAATTGACAGGGAATAGCAATCAGCCCCAGCATTTT.

CDR3 nucleotide sequence: TGTGCCAGCAGCTACGACAGTCCCCAAGAGACCCAGTACTTC. It encodes CASSYDSPQETQYF. The chain uses TRBV6-1 and TRBJ2-5; D possibly corresponds to TRBD1 (5 bases). The CDR3 contains 14 residues. V lost 6 bases and J lost 1, with 12 bases in between. Germline CDR1 is MNHNS and CDR2 is SASEGT.

This chain links TRBV5-6 with TRBJ2-1, with D uncertain. This CDR3 has 12 amino acids. V lost 4 bases, J lost 8 bases, and 10 bases lay in between. The germline gives CDR1 SGHDT, CDR2 YYEEEE. The CDR3 sequence is CASSGRPHEQFF. The CDR3 DNA reads as TGTGCCAGCAGCGGACGGCCCCATGAGCAGTTCTTC.

By proportion, this clone is medium-sized (0.01 to 0.1%). This chain links TRBV5-1 with TRBJ2-2; 8 bases match TRBD2. J lost 7 bases, V lost 0 bases, and 11 bases had no gene match. This CDR3 spans 17 amino acids. Germline assignment: CDR1 SGHRS and CDR2 YFSETQ. The CDR3 DNA reads as TGCGCCAGCAGCTTGGCTAGGGGGACTAGTGGCGGCGGGGAGCTGTTTTTT. This translates into CASSLARGTSGGGELFF.

The chain employs TRBV6-2 or TRBV6-3 and TRBJ1-5; 8 bases align to TRBD1. Unmatched junction bases numbered 6, after V lost 5 bases and J lost 6 bases. This CDR3 is built from 14 residues. Germline assignment: CDR1 MNHEY and CDR2 SVGEGT. The DNA of the CDR3 is TGTGCCAGCAGTCAGGGGGCTTGGACTCAGCCCCAGCATTTT. Its protein is CASSQGAWTQPQHF.

This clone occurred many times. V and J are TRBV18 and TRBJ2-3; D is undetermined. Trimming took off 1 base at V and 4 bases at J, with 9 bases between the two ends. The germline V gene has CDR1 KGHSH and CDR2 LQKENI. The CDR3 spans 14 residues. CDR3 region: CASSPQWVSDTQYF. In nucleotides, the CDR3 is TGTGCCAGCTCACCACAATGGGTCTCAGATACGCAGTATTTT.

The chain links TRBV4-1 to TRBJ2-3; TRBD1 matches at 8 bases. The CDR3 extends over 15 amino acids. The germline V gene has CDR1 MGHRA and CDR2 YSYEKL. V shed 6 bases and J 0 bases; nucleotides not matched to a gene: 5. CDR3 amino acids: CASRPTGASTDTQYF. CDR3 nucleotides: TGCGCCAGCAGGCCGACAGGGGCAAGCACAGATACGCAGTATTTT.

This clone was found a few times. The chain employs TRBV10-3 and TRBJ2-1, with 10 bases fitting TRBD1. Germline lookup yields CDR1 ENHRY and CDR2 SYGVKD. Trimming cost V 0 bases and J 8 bases; bases outside gene matches: 10. The CDR3 contains 17 residues. The DNA for the CDR3 is TGTGCCATCAGTGAGTCCCGAGCCGGGACAGGGGCTGATGAGCAGTTCTTC. This encodes CAISESRAGTGADEQFF.

This clone appeared many times. The rearrangement links TRBV27 to TRBJ1-1; D gene unclear. Germline CDR1 and CDR2: MNHEY and SMNVEV (reference sequence). With 1 base removed from V and 11 bases from J, the gap between germline ends came to 8 bases. The CDR3 has 11 residues. The CDR3, as DNA: TGTGCCAGCAGTTTATTAGGCGAGGCTTTCTTT. Protein sequence: CASSLLGEAFF.

The chain is built from TRBV11-2 and TRBJ2-7; D tentatively reads TRBD1 or TRBD2 (5 bases each). The ends were cut back, 0 bases at V and 2 bases at J, with 8 bases in the middle. Per germline, CDR1 SGHAT and CDR2 FQNNGV. This CDR3 region has 14 residues. CDR3 sequence reads: CASSLERDPYEQYF. The CDR3 DNA is TGTGCCAGCAGCTTAGAGAGGGACCCCTACGAGCAGTACTTC.

This clone was seen many times. The chain combines TRBV19 with TRBJ2-2; 9 bases are shared with TRBD1. The CDR3 has 17 amino acids. The junction had 15 bases not matched to a gene; V was cut back by 7 bases and J by 6 bases. The germline V gene encodes CDR1 LNHDA and CDR2 SQIVND (reference sequence). Written as DNA, the CDR3 is TGTGCCAGTACGGGCGCGTTGCGACAGGGGGGCGCCGGGGAGCTGTTTTTT. It encodes CASTGALRQGGAGELFF.

At least ten counts were recorded for this clone. V usage is TRBV10-2 and J usage is TRBJ1-6; D unresolved. The CDR3 has 16 residues. CDR1 and CDR2 (germline): WSHSY, SAAADI. Trimming removed 8 bases at V and 3 bases at J, with 17 bases between. This CDR3 reads CASGNRAGSYNSPLHF. The DNA of the CDR3 is TGCGCCAGCGGGAATCGGGCGGGGAGCTATAATTCACCCCTCCACTTT.

This clone was seen repeatedly, ten times or more. The chain employs TRBV7-9 and TRBJ2-7; the D gene could be TRBD1 or TRBD2 (6 bases each). Germline assignment: CDR1 SEHNR and CDR2 FQNEAQ (reference sequence). The CDR3 totals 14 residues. The V end lost 6 bases, the J end lost 6 bases, and 18 bases lay between the germline ends. In DNA, the CDR3 is TGTGCCAGCAGTCCCAGGCTCGGGGGCTCCGAGCAGTACTTC. Translating gives CASSPRLGGSEQYF.

This clone was observed many times. This chain joins TRBV9 and TRBJ2-1; maybe TRBD1 (5 bases). CDR1 is SGDLS and CDR2 is YYNGEE in the germline V gene. CDR3 length equals 16 residues. V was trimmed by 0 bases and J by 7 bases, leaving 17 bases between them. The CDR3 DNA reads as TGTGCCAGCAGCGTAGTCGGTCAGGGAACATGGAATGAGCAGTTCTTC. Its translation: CASSVVGQGTWNEQFF.

This clone was seen repeatedly, ten times or more. The chain has TRBV5-8 and TRBJ2-7; D is uncertain. V lost 4 bases to trimming and J lost 6 bases, with 8 bases between them. CDR3 size: 11 residues. Germline CDR1 is SGHTS and CDR2 is YDEGEE. The CDR3 region has the DNA TGTGCCAGCAGCCTAGGGTTCGAGCAGTACTTC. It codes for CASSLGFEQYF.

This clone was observed many times. V and J are TRBV18 and TRBJ1-5; possibly TRBD1 for D (5 bases). The length of the CDR3 is 13 residues. The germline V gene encodes CDR1 KGHSH and CDR2 LQKENI. The ends were cut back, 4 bases at V and 4 bases at J, with 8 bases in the middle. CDR3 DNA: TGTGCCAGCTCACTGGGACTTAATCAGCCCCAGCATTTT. This gives the protein CASSLGLNQPQHF.

By share, this clone ranks as medium-sized. This rearrangement joins TRBV10-2 to TRBJ2-7; 8 positions agree with TRBD1. The V gene end was trimmed by 9 bases and the J gene end by 3 bases; junction bases not matched to a gene: 7. The germline V gene has CDR1 WSHSY and CDR2 SAAADI. The CDR3 has 13 amino acids. The CDR3 region has the DNA TGCGCCAGTAAAACAGGGGGTAACTACGAGCAGTACTTC. Encoded protein: CASKTGGNYEQYF.

This clone was picked up many times. The V call is TRBV6-2 or TRBV6-3, the J call TRBJ2-1; D unresolved. The V end lost 6 bases, the J end lost 8 bases, and 11 bases lay between the germline ends. Germline V gives CDR1 MNHEY, CDR2 SVGEGT. The CDR3 totals 12 residues. CDR3 region: CASRPRTHEQFF. CDR3 bases: TGTGCCAGCAGACCCCGAACCCATGAGCAGTTCTTC.

This clone rates as medium-sized. The rearrangement links TRBV27 to TRBJ2-7; D uncertain. The CDR3 consists of 13 residues. Germline CDR1 and CDR2: MNHEY and SMNVEV (reference sequence). The V gene lost 6 bases and the J gene lost 0 bases, with 9 bases spanning the gap. The CDR3 bases are TGTGCCAGCAGCCCTAGAAGCTCCTACGAGCAGTACTTC. This translates into CASSPRSSYEQYF.

This clone was seen at least ten times. Other DNA sequences in this specimen translate into the identical CDR3. This sequence joins TRBV5-1 and TRBJ2-5, with a tentative D call TRBD1 (6 bases). Germline CDR1 and CDR2: SGHRS and YFSETQ. The CDR3 contains 14 residues. Trimming shortened V by 3 bases and J by 5 bases, and 14 bases separated the two germline ends. CDR3 loop: CASSYTGLSETQYF. The CDR3 coding sequence is TGCGCCAGCAGCTACACAGGGCTGAGCGAGACCCAGTACTTC.